The clone carrying this TCR beta chain was detected many times. The target antigen is unknown. HTBI primers from iRepertoire and Arm-PCR of CDR3 regions yielded the TCR beta libraries. TCRdb re-called the multiplex PCR reads with MiXCR, one entry per CDR3 protein. The data hold fewer than 450,000 distinct CDR3 sequences, with around 21% observed a single time. Described time point: persistent/refractory GD, antithyroid drugs over 5 years with positive TRAb. With RNA extracted from PBMCs as input, the TCR library was made. Each patient gave approximately 9 milliliters of EDTA-anticoagulated peripheral blood. The V end was cut by 5 bases, the J end by 3 bases, with 14 bases between. Looked up from germline, CDR1 is GTSNPN and CDR2 is SVGIG (reference sequence). The CDR3 is made up of 13 amino acids. This sample is part of a study of regulatory T cells in long-lasting Graves disease. Looking at the study overall: Over 5 years of antithyroid drugs plus positive TSH receptor antibodies defined persistent Graves' disease. General observations from the study: Persistent Graves' cases showed lower TCR diversity than newly diagnosed cases.

The sequence came from a female donor with Graves disease. The chain couples TRBV30 to TRBJ2-7, with a possible D match to TRBD1 (5 bases). This specimen was peripheral blood mononuclear cells (PBMCs), taken when the disease was refractory, from a patient treated with antithyroid drugs. The CDR3 coding sequence is TGTGCCTGGGGCGACAGACACTACTACGAGCAGTACTTC. Translating it yields CAWGDRHYYEQYF.